The TCR beta chain under discussion was sequenced for a study of persistence of HIV-infected CD4 T cells. This was the immunoSEQ version 4 assay in survey mode. TCRdb's copy holds only in-frame clones and misses some; the assay was immunoSEQ multiplex PCR. The sample has 40,000 or so clones, 80% to 90% seen once; the top ten hold just over 1%. A word on this clone: Antigen specificity is unknown.

V was trimmed by 5 bases and J by 9 bases, leaving 19 bases between them. The CDR3 runs to 14 residues. Germline CDR1 SGHDN, CDR2 FVKESK. Anti-CD3/anti-CD28 beads served as a nonspecific positive control stimulus. CD4+ T cells upregulating both CD40 ligand and CD69 were sorted as responding cells. For about 20 hours, CD8-depleted PBMCs received anti-CD28/CD49d costimulation, a CD40-blocking antibody and enfuvirtide. Study results and caveats: TCRbeta richness was lower in CMV- and Gag-responding cells than in anti-CD3/anti-CD28-responding cells.

The receptor's source is an adult man with HIV who was CMV-seropositive. The chain couples TRBV14 to TRBJ1-2; weak D call: TRBD1 (6 bases). Sequences were derived from CD4+ T cells sorted from PBMCs after roughly 19-hour stimulation, sampled from a patient who received antiretroviral therapy. CDR3 nucleotides: TGTGCCAGCAGCATTGGACAGTCTCCTGGTCGCTACACCTTC. Encoded protein: CASSIGQSPGRYTF. Combining the CDR3 with reference TRBV14 and TRBJ1-2 gives the whole variable domain EAGVTQFPSHSVIEKGQTVTLRCDPISGHDNLYWYRRVMGKEIKFLLHFVKESKQDESGMPNNRFLAERTGGTYSTLKVQPAELEDSGVYFCASSIGQSPGRYTFGSGTRLTVV.